What follows is one TCR beta chain and its context. This entry comes from a study of blood T cell repertoires in COVID-19. Study in general: COVID-19 samples collected from the United States, Italy and Spain covered acute and convalescent phases. From T cells, B-cell-depleted T cells, or PBMCs came the material, which was cDNA or gDNA.

How the authors handled the data: Reference gene primers were amplified, and this amplification served to estimate nucleated cell counts. The method was immunoSEQ multiplex PCR; TCRdb's version includes in-frame clones alone and lacks a portion of them. V, J and clone size reflect that table, while D and trimming were determined from the DNA. This table has around 300,000 clones, about 90% appearing once. The Seattle patients, enrolled during active infection, were followed longitudinally. The CDR3 contains 15 residues. Germline-derived CDR1 and CDR2 are KGHDR and SFDVKD. The ends lost 5 bases at V and 4 bases at J; junction bases unmatched: 8.

V gene TRBV24-1 combines with J gene TRBJ2-7; TRBD1 matches 9 bases. Sequences were obtained from peripheral blood. The sequence was obtained from a woman in her forties or fifties with COVID-19, enrolled during active disease. CDR3 in DNA: TGTGCCACCAGTGGACCGGGACAGGGAAGATACGAGCAGTACTTC. It is translated as CATSGPGQGRYEQYF.